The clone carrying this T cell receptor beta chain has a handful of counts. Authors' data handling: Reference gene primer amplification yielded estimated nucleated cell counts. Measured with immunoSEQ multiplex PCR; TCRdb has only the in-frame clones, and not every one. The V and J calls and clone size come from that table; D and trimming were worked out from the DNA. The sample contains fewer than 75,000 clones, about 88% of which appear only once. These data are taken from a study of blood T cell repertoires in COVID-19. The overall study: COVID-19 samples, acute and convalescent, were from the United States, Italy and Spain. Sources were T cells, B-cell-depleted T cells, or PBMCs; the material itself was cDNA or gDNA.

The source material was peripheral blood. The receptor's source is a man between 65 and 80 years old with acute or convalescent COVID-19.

The CDR3 here is CASAYRDRALYGYTF. CDR3 bases: TGTGCCAGCGCTTACCGGGACAGGGCGCTATATGGCTACACCTTC. The V gene is TRBV7-9, the J gene TRBJ1-2; TRBD1 matches 9 bases. This CDR3 has 15 residues. J was trimmed by 5 bases and V by 8 bases; bases with no gene match: 12. Germline V gives CDR1 SEHNR, CDR2 FQNEAQ (reference sequence).